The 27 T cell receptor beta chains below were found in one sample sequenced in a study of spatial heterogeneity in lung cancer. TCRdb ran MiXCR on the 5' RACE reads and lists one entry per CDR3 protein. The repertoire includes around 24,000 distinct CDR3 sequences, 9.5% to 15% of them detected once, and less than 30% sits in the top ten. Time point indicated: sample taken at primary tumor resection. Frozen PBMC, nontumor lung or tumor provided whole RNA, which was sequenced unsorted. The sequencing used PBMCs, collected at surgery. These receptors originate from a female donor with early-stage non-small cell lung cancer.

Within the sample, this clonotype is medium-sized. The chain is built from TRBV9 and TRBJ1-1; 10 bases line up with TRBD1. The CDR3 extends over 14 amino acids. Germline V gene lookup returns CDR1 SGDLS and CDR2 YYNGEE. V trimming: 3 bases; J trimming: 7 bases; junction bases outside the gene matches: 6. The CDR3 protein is CASSGSTGGDEAFF. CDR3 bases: TGTGCCAGCAGCGGATCGACAGGGGGCGATGAAGCTTTCTTT.

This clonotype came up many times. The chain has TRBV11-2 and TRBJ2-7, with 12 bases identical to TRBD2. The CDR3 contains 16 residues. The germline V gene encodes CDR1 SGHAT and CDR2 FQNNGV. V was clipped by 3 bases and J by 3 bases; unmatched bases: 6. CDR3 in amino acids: CASSLQGLAGSYEQYF. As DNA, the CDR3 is TGTGCCAGCAGCTTGCAAGGACTAGCGGGAAGCTACGAGCAGTACTTC.

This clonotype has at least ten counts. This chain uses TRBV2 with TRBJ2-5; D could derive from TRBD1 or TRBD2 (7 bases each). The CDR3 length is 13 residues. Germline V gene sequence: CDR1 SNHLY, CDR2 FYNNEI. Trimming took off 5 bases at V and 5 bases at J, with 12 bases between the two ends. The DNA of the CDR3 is TGTGCCAGCAGTCCAGGGGGGGTCGAGACCCAGTACTTC. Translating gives CASSPGGVETQYF.

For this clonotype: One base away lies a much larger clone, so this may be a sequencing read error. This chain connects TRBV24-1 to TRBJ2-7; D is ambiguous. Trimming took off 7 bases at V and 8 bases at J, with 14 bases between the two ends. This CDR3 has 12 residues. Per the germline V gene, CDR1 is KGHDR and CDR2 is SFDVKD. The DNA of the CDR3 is TGTGCCACCAGCGAAACAAGGTACCAGCAGTACTTC. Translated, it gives CATSETRYQQYF.

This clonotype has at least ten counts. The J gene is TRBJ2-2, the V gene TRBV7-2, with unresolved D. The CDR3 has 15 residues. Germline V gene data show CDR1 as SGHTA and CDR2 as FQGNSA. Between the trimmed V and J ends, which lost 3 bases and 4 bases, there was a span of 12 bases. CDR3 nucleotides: TGTGCCAGCAGCTTGGCCGAGGCCGGCACCGGGGAGCTGTTTTTT. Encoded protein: CASSLAEAGTGELFF.

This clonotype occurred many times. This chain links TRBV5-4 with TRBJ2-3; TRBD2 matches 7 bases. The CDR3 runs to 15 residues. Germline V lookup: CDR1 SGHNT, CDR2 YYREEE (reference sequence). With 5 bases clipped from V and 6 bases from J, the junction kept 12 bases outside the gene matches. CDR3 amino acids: CASSFAAGVADTQYF. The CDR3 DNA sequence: TGTGCCAGCAGTTTTGCGGCGGGGGTTGCGGATACGCAGTATTTT.

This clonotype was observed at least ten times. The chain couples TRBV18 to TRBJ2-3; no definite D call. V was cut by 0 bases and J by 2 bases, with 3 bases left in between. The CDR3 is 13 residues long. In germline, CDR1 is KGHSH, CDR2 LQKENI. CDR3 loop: CASSPPVTDTQYF. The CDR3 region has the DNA TGTGCCAGCTCACCACCTGTCACAGATACGCAGTATTTT. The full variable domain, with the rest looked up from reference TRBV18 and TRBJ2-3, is NAGVMQNPRHLVRRRGQEARLRCSPMKGHSHVYWYRQLPEEGLKFMVYLQKENIIDESGMPKERFSAEFPKEGPSILRIQQVVRGDSAAYFCASSPPVTDTQYFGPGTRLTVL.

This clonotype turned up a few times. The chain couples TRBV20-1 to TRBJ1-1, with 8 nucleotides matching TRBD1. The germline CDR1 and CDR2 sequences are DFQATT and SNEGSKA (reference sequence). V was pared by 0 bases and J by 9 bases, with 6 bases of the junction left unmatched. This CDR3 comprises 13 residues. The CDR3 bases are TGCAGTGCTAGAGAAACCGGACAGGGCCAAGCTTTCTTT. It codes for CSARETGQGQAFF.

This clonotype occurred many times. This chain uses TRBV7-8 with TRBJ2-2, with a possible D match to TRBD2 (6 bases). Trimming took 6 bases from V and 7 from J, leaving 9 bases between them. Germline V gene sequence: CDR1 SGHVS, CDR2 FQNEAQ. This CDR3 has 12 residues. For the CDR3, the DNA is TGTGCCAGCAGTAGGGAGGTCGGGGAGCTGTTTTTT. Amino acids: CASSREVGELFF. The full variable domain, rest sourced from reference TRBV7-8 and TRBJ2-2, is GAGVSQSPRYKVAKRGQDVALRCDPISGHVSLFWYQQALGQGPEFLTYFQNEAQLDKSGLPSDRFFAERPEGSVSTLKIQRTQQEDSAVYLCASSREVGELFFGEGSRLTVL.

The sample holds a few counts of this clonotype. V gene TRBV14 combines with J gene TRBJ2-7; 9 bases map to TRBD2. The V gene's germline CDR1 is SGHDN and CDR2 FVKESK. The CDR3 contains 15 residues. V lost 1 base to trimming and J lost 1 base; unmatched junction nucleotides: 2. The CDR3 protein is CASSQGSGGSYEQYV. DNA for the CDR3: TGTGCCAGCAGCCAAGGTAGCGGGGGTTCCTACGAGCAGTACGTC.

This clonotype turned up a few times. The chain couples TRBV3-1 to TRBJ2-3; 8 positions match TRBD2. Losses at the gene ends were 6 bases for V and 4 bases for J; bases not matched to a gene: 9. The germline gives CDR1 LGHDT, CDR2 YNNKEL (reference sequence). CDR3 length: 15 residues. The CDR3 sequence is CASSLSGSASDTQYF. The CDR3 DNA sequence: TGTGCCAGCAGTTTAAGCGGGAGTGCTTCAGATACGCAGTATTTT.

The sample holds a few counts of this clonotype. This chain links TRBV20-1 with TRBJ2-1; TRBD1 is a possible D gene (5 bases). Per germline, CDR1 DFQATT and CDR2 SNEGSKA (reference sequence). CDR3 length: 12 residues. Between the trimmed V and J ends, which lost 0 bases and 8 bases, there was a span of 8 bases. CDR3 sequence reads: CSARDQGYEQFF. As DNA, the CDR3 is TGCAGTGCTAGAGATCAGGGCTATGAGCAGTTCTTC.

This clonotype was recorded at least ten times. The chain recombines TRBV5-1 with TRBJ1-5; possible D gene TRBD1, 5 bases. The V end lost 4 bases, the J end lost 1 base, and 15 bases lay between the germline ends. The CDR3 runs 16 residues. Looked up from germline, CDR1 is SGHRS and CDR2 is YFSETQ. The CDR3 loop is CASSPLAGWSNQPQHF. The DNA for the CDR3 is TGCGCCAGCAGCCCCCTTGCAGGGTGGAGCAATCAGCCCCAGCATTTT.

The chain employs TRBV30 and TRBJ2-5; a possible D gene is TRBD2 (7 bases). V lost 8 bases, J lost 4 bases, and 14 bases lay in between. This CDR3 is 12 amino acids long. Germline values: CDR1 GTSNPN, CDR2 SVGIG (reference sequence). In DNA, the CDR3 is TGTGCCAAAGGGGGGGCTTCAGAGACCCAGTACTTC. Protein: CAKGGASETQYF.

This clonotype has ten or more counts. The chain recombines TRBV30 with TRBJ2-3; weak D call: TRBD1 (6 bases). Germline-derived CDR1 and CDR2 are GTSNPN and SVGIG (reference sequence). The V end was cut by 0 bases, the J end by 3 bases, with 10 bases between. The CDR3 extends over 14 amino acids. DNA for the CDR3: TGTGCCTGGAGTGTAGTCAGGGGAACAGATACGCAGTATTTT. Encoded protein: CAWSVVRGTDTQYF.

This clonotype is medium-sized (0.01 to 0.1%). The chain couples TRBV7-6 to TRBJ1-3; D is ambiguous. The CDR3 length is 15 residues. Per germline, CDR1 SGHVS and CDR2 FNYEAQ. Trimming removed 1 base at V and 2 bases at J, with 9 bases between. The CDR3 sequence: CASSLVQAPGNTIYF. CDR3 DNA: TGTGCCAGCAGCTTAGTCCAAGCACCTGGAAACACCATATATTTT.

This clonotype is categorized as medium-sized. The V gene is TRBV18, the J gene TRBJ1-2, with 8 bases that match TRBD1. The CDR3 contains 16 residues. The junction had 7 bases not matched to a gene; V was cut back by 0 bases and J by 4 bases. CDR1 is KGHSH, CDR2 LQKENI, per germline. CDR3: CASSPPDRAYGYGYTF. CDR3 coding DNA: TGTGCCAGCTCACCACCGGACAGGGCGTATGGCTATGGCTACACCTTC.

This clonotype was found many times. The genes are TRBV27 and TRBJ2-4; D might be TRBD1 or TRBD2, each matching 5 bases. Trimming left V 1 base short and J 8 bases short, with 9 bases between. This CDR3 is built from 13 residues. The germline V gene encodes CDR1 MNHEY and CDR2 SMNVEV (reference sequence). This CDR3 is CASSLYQGDIQYF. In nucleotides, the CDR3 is TGTGCCAGCAGTTTATATCAGGGAGACATTCAGTACTTC.

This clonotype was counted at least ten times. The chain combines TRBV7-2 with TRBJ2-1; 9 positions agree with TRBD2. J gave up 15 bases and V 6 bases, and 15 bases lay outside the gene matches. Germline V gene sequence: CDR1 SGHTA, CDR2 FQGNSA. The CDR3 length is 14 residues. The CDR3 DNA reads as TGTGCCAGCAGTTCCCGGTCAGCGGGAGGATTCCCGTTCTTC. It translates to CASSSRSAGGFPFF.

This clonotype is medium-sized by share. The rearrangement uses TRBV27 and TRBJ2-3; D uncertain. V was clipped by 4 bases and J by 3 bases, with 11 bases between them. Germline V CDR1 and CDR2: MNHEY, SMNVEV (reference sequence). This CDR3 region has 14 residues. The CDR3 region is CASSSYPGTDTQYF. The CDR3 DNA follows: TGTGCCAGCAGTTCATATCCTGGGACAGATACGCAGTATTTT.

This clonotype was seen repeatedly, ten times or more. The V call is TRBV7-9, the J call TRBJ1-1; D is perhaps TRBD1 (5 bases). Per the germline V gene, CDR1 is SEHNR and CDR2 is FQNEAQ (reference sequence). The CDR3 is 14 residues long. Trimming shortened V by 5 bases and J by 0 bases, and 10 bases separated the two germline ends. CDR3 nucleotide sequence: TGTGCCAGCAGCCTACAGACAGTGAACACTGAAGCTTTCTTT. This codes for CASSLQTVNTEAFF.

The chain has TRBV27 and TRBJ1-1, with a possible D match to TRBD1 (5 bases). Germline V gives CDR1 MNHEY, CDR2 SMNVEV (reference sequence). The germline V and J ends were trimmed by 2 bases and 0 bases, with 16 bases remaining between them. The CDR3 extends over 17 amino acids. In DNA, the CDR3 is TGTGCCAGCAGTTTAAGGTTCAGGGCGTCACTGAACACTGAAGCTTTCTTT. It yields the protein CASSLRFRASLNTEAFF.

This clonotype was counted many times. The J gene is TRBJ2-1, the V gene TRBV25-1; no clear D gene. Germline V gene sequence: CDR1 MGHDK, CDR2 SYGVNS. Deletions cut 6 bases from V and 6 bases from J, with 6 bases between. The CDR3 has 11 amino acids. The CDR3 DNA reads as TGTGCCAGCAGCACATTCAATGAGCAGTTCTTC. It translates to CASSTFNEQFF.

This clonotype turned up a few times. The CDR3 reads CAISEATGDYNEQFF. The CDR3 nucleotides read TGTGCCATCAGTGAGGCGACAGGAGACTACAATGAGCAGTTCTTC. The chain links TRBV10-3 to TRBJ2-1; a possible D gene is TRBD1 (6 bases). V dropped 2 bases and J dropped 3 bases, with 11 bases sitting between them. This CDR3 is built from 15 residues. Germline loops: CDR1 ENHRY, CDR2 SYGVKD.

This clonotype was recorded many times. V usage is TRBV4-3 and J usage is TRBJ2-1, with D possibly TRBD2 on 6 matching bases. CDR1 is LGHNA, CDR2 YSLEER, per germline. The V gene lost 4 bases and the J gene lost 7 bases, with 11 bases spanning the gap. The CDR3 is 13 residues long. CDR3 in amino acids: CASSLQAGNEQFF. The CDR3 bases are TGCGCCAGCAGCCTACAGGCGGGGAATGAGCAGTTCTTC.

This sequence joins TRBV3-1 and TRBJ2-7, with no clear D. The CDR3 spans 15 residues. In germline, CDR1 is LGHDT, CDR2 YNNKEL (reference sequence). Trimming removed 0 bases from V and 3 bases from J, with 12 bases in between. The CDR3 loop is CASSQDLNPNYEQYF. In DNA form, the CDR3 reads TGTGCCAGCAGCCAAGACCTCAACCCCAACTACGAGCAGTACTTC.

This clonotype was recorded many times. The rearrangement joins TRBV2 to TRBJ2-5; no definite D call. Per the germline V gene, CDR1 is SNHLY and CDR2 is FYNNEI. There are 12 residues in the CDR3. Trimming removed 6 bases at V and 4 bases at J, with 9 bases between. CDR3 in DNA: TGTGCCAGCAGCGAGGCCAGAGAGACCCAGTACTTC. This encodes CASSEARETQYF.